Listed below are T cell receptor beta chains from one sample, sequenced in a study of early T cells in non-severe SARS-CoV-2 infection. TCRdb passed the 5' RACE reads through MiXCR, listing each CDR3 protein once. The sample carries over 100,000 distinct CDR3 sequences, 13% recorded once. The source material was whole blood. Receptors originate from an adult who was a healthcare worker with PCR-confirmed SARS-CoV-2 infection or an uninfected control (not recorded which). CDR3s include the opening cysteine and the closing phenylalanine or tryptophan. A D gene is named only where the DNA matches it firmly. The size of a clone is reported for some rows only, either as once, few or many, or as a class for expanded clones.

>TRBJ2-7|-|-|TRBV30
TGTGCCTGGAATGTCGAGTGGCGGGACGGACTGTGGTTC
CAWNVEWRDGLWF
>TRBJ2-7|many|TRBD1|TRBV27
TGTGCCAGCAGTGCGAGCCAGGGGGCACTCTCCTACGAGCAGTACTTC
CASSASQGALSYEQYF
>TRBJ1-4|-|TRBD1|TRBV10-3
TGTGCCACCCTTGACAGGGGAAATGAAAAACTGTTTTTT
CATLDRGNEKLFF
>TRBJ1-5|-|TRBD1|TRBV15
TGTGCCACCAGCAGAGATGGACAGGGCAATCAGCCCCAGCATTTT
CATSRDGQGNQPQHF
>TRBJ1-5|many|TRBD1|TRBV20-1
TGCAGTGCTCCACAGTTTACAGGGGGCCTCAATCAGCCCCAGCATTTT
CSAPQFTGGLNQPQHF
>TRBJ2-1|many|-|TRBV6-2/TRBV6-3
TGTGCCAGCAGTTTCAAGGACTACAATGAGCAGTTCTTC
CASSFKDYNEQFF
>TRBJ2-3|few|-|TRBV29-1
TGCAGCGTTGAACTAGCGGATACGCAGTATTTT
CSVELADTQYF
>TRBJ2-2|many|-|TRBV12-3/TRBV12-4
TGTGCCAGCAGTCCGCTACAGGGACGGACCGGGGAGCTGTTTTTT
CASSPLQGRTGELFF
>TRBJ2-1|-|TRBD2|TRBV28
TGTGCCAGCAGCCACCTAGCGGGAGGGCCTTATGAGCAGTTCTTC
CASSHLAGGPYEQFF
>TRBJ2-2|few|TRBD1|TRBV7-9
TGTGCCAGCAGCCGGGACAGGGAACCCGGGGAGCTGTTTTTT
CASSRDREPGELFF
>TRBJ2-1|few|-|TRBV28
TGTGCCAGCACCGGGGCCGACAATGAGCAGTTCTTC
CASTGADNEQFF
>TRBJ2-2|-|-|TRBV12-3/TRBV12-4
TGTGCCAGCAGGCTATCACAGGGCCCCGGGGAGCTGTTTTTT
CASRLSQGPGELFF
>TRBJ1-6|many|-|TRBV6-6
TGTGCCAGCAGTTCTCCGGAAGATTCACCCCTCCACTTT
CASSSPEDSPLHF
>TRBJ2-3|few|-|TRBV21-1
TGTGCCAGCAGTTTAGCGGGAGAGGAGACAGATACGCAGTATTTT
CASSLAGEETDTQYF
>TRBJ2-5|many|-|TRBV5-1
TGCGCCAGCAGCTTGGGCTCCCTAGGGGAAGAGACCCAGTACTTC
CASSLGSLGEETQYF
>TRBJ2-7|-|-|TRBV28
TGTTATTCCATATGTCGAGTTCCATCCGAGCAGTACTTC
CYSICRVPSEQYF
>TRBJ2-7|-|-|TRBV11-2
TGTGCCAGCAGCTTAGTCCCGGGTCAGGCCCACTCCTACGAGCAGTACTTC
CASSLVPGQAHSYEQYF
>TRBJ2-5|few|-|TRBV4-1
TGCGCCAGCAGCCAAGATGGCCCCCCCTGGGAGACCCAGTACTTC
CASSQDGPPWETQYF
>TRBJ2-7|few|TRBD2|TRBV28
TGTGCCAGCCTAGGACTAGCGGCTTACGAGCAGTACTTC
CASLGLAAYEQYF
>TRBJ2-1|-|-|TRBV20-1
TGCAGTGCTAGCGGAGCCTACAATGAGCAGTTCTTC
CSASGAYNEQFF
>TRBJ2-4|many|-|TRBV28
TGTGCCAGCAGTGGCCGGGGAGACCTAAACATTCAGTACTTC
CASSGRGDLNIQYF
>TRBJ1-4|-|-|TRBV5-1
TGCGCCAGCAGCCCACCCGGTGGGGGTGGTGAAAAACTGTTTTTT
CASSPPGGGGEKLFF
>TRBJ2-7|few|-|TRBV12-3/TRBV12-4
TGTGCCAGCAGTTTAGCAGGGGCCCCCTCCTACGAGCAGTACTTC
CASSLAGAPSYEQYF
>TRBJ2-1|few|TRBD1|TRBV4-1
TGCGCCAGCAGCCAAGATTGGGATACAGGGGGCTTGAATGAGCAGTTCTTC
CASSQDWDTGGLNEQFF
>TRBJ2-3|many|TRBD2|TRBV20-1
TGCAGTGCTAGAGATTCGGGACTAGCGACAGATACGCAGTATTTT
CSARDSGLATDTQYF
>TRBJ2-4|few|-|TRBV10-3
TGTGCCATCAGTGATCGGGTAAACATTCAGTACTTC
CAISDRVNIQYF
>TRBJ2-2|many|-|TRBV11-2
TGTGCCACCGCTCCTGGTTCTCTCCTTCGGCAGGGAAGGAACACCGGGGAGCTGTTTTTT
CATAPGSLLRQGRNTGELFF
>TRBJ2-3|-|TRBD2|TRBV28
TGTGCCAGCAGTTCAAACCATCTAGCGGGAGGAAGAGATACGCAGTATTTT
CASSSNHLAGGRDTQYF
>TRBJ1-2|many|-|TRBV28
TGTGCCAGCAGTTTTGTCAATGGCTACACCTTC
CASSFVNGYTF
>TRBJ2-1|few|TRBD2|TRBV11-2
TGTGCCAGCAGCTTAGACCCGGCTAGCGGGAGAGTGCCCTACAATGAGCAGTTCTTC
CASSLDPASGRVPYNEQFF
>TRBJ2-7|many|-|TRBV6-5
TGTGCCAGCAGTTCCCCACGTTGGCGGGGGCACTACGAGCAGTACTTC
CASSSPRWRGHYEQYF
>TRBJ1-1|-|-|TRBV27
TGTGCCAGCAGTTTCCTCATGAACACTGAAGCTTTCTTT
CASSFLMNTEAFF
>TRBJ1-2|many|TRBD1|TRBV2
TGTGCCAGCGTAGGGACAGGTGTCGGCTACACCTTC
CASVGTGVGYTF
>TRBJ2-2|many|-|TRBV27
TGTGCCAGCAGTAGGACTGGGCCGAGGGAGCTGTTTTTT
CASSRTGPRELFF
>TRBJ2-7|-|-|TRBV15
TGTGCCACCAGCAGAGATCGGGAAGGAAACTACGAGCAGTACTTC
CATSRDREGNYEQYF
>TRBJ2-5|-|-|TRBV2
TGTGCCAGCATTGCCGAGCTAGGAGAGACCCAGTACTTC
CASIAELGETQYF
>TRBJ2-3|many|TRBD1|TRBV7-9
TGTGCCAGCAGCCACGGGACAGGATTCACAGATACGCAGTATTTT
CASSHGTGFTDTQYF
>TRBJ1-2|many|TRBD1|TRBV10-3
TGTGCCATCGGCAACAGGGGTGAAAGTGGCTACACCTTC
CAIGNRGESGYTF
>TRBJ2-3|-|-|TRBV24-1
TGTGCCACCAGTAGGGGCGGAGGAGGCACAGATACGCAGTATTTT
CATSRGGGGTDTQYF
>TRBJ2-1|-|TRBD2|TRBV20-1
TGCAGTGCTGAAGGACTAGCGGGTTGGAGGAATGAGCAGTTCTTC
CSAEGLAGWRNEQFF
>TRBJ2-5|-|TRBD1|TRBV7-2
TGTGCCAGCAGCGGACAGGGAGAAGTGACCCAGTACTTC
CASSGQGEVTQYF
>TRBJ2-3|many|-|TRBV18
TGTGCCAGCTCACTCGGATCCGATACGCAGTATTTT
CASSLGSDTQYF
>TRBJ1-5|many|-|TRBV5-5
TGTGCCAGCAGCTTGCGGGGGGTCCCCAATCAGCCCCAGCATTTT
CASSLRGVPNQPQHF
>TRBJ2-6|many|TRBD1|TRBV7-2
TGTGCCAGCAGCCGCCGGACAGGGTGGGACTCTGGGGCCAACGTCCTGACTTTC
CASSRRTGWDSGANVLTF
>TRBJ1-6|many|-|TRBV6-5
TGTGCCAGCAGTTACGGGACGGCAGACATTTGGTCACCCCTCCACTTT
CASSYGTADIWSPLHF
>TRBJ2-5|-|TRBD2|TRBV20-1
TGCAGTGCTAGAGCTAGCGGGAGAGAGACCCAGTACTTC
CSARASGRETQYF